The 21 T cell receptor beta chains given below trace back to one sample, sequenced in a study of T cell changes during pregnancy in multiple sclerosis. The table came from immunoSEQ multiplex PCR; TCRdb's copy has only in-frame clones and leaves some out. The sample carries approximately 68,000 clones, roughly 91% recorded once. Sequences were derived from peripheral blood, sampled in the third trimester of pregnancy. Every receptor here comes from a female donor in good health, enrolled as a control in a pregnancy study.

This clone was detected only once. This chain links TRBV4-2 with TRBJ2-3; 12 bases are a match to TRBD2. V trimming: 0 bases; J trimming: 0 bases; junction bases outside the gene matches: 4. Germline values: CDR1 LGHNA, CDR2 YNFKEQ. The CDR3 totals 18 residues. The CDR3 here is CASSQEGLAGGSTDTQYF. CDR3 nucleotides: TGTGCCAGCAGCCAAGAAGGGCTAGCGGGGGGGAGCACAGATACGCAGTATTTT.

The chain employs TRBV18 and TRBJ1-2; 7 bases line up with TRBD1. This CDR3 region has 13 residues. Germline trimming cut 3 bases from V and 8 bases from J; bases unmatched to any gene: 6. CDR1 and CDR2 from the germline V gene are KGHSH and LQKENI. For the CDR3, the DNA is TGTGCCAGCTCACCCACAGGGGTACACGGCTACACCTTC. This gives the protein CASSPTGVHGYTF. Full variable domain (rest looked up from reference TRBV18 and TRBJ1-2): NAGVMQNPRHLVRRRGQEARLRCSPMKGHSHVYWYRQLPEEGLKFMVYLQKENIIDESGMPKERFSAEFPKEGPSILRIQQVVRGDSAAYFCASSPTGVHGYTFGSGTRLTVV.

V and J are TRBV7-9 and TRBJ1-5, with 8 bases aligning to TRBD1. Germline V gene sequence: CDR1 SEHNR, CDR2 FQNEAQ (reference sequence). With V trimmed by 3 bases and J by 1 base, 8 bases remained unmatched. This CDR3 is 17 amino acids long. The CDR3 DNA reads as TGTGCCAGCAGCTTCAAGTCCCAGGGGGCGAGCAATCAGCCCCAGCATTTT. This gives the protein CASSFKSQGASNQPQHF.

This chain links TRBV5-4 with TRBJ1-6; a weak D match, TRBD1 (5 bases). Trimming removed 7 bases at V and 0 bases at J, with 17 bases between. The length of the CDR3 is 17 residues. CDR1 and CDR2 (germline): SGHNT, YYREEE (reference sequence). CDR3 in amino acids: CASHEAGGGSYNSPLHF. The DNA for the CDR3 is TGTGCCAGCCACGAGGCCGGGGGAGGCTCCTATAATTCACCCCTCCACTTT.

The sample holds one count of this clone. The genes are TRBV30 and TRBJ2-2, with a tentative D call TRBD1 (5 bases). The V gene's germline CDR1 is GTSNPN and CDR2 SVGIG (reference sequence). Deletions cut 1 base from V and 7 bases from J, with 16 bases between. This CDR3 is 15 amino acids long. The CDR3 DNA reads TGTGCCTGGAGTGCCTTGGGCAGGGTGATCGGGGAGCTGTTTTTT. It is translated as CAWSALGRVIGELFF. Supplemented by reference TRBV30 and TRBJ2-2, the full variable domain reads SQTIHQWPATLVQPVGSPLSLECTVEGTSNPNLYWYRQAAGRGLQLLFYSVGIGQISSEVPQNLSASRPQDRQFILSSKKLLLSDSGFYLCAWSALGRVIGELFFGEGSRLTVL.

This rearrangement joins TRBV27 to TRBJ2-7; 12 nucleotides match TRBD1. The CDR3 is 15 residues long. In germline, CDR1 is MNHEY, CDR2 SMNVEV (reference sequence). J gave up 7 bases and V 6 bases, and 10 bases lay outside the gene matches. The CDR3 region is CASRGPGQGAWEQYF. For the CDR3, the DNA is TGTGCCAGCAGGGGCCCGGGACAGGGGGCTTGGGAGCAGTACTTC.

The DNA for the CDR3 is TGTGCCAGCCAGCAGGGAAATGAAGCTTTCTTT. Translating it yields CASQQGNEAFF. This rearrangement joins TRBV6-5 to TRBJ1-1; a weak D match, TRBD1 (5 bases). V was cut by 8 bases and J by 7 bases, with 11 bases left in between. There are 11 residues in the CDR3. Looked up from germline, CDR1 is MNHEY and CDR2 is SVGAGI.

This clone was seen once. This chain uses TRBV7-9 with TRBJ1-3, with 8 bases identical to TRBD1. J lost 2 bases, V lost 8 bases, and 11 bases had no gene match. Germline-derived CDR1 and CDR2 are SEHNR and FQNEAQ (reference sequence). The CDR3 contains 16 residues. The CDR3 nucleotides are TGTGCCAGCTTGGAACAGGGGGGTAATACTGGAAACACCATATATTTT. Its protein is CASLEQGGNTGNTIYF.

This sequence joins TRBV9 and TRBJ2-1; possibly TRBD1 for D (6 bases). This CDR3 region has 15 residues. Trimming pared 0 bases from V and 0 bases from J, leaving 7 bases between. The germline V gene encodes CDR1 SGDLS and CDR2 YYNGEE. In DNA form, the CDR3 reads TGTGCCAGCAGCGTAGGACAGGACTCCTACAATGAGCAGTTCTTC. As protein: CASSVGQDSYNEQFF.

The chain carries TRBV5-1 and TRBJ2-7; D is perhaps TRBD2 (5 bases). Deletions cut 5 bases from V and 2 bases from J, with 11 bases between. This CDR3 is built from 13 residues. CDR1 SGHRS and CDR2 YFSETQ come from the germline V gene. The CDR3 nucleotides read TGCGCCAGCAGGAGGGCAGAACCCTACGAGCAGTACTTC. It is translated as CASRRAEPYEQYF.

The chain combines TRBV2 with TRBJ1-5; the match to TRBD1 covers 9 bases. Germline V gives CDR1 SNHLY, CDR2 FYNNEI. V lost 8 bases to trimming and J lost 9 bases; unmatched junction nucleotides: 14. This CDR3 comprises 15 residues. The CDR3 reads CASGRDREEGRPQHF. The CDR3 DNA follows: TGTGCCAGCGGGAGGGACAGGGAAGAAGGTAGGCCCCAGCATTTT. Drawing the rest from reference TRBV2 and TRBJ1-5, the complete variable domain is EPEVTQTPSHQVTQMGQEVILRCVPISNHLYFYWYRQILGQKVEFLVSFYNNEISEKSEIFDDQFSVERPDGSNFTLKIRSTKLEDSAMYFCASGRDREEGRPQHFGDGTRLSIL.

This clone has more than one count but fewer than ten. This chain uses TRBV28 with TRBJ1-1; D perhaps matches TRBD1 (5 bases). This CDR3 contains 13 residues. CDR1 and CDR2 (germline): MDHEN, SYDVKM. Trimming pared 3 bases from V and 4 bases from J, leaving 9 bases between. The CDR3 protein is CASSFLGGTEAFF. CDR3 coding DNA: TGTGCCAGCAGTTTTTTGGGGGGCACTGAAGCTTTCTTT. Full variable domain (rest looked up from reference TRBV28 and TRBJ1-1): DVKVTQSSRYLVKRTGEKVFLECVQDMDHENMFWYRQDPGLGLRLIYFSYDVKMKEKGDIPEGYSVSREKKERFSLILESASTNQTSMYLCASSFLGGTEAFFGQGTRLTVV.

The CDR3 region has the DNA TGCGCCAGCAGCTCGGGACTAGCGGGGGGGCCCTTCCACGAGCAGTACTTC. Translation gives CASSSGLAGGPFHEQYF. The chain combines TRBV4-1 with TRBJ2-7; 16 nucleotides align to TRBD2. CDR1 and CDR2 (germline): MGHRA, YSYEKL. CDR3 length equals 17 residues. V was clipped by 5 bases and J by 5 bases; unmatched bases: 9.

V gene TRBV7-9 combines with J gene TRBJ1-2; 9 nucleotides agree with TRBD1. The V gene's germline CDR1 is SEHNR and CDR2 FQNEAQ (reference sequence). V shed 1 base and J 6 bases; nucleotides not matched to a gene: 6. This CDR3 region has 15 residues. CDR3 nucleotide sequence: TGTGCCAGCAGCTTAGGTGGGACAGGGATGGATGGCTACACCTTC. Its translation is CASSLGGTGMDGYTF.

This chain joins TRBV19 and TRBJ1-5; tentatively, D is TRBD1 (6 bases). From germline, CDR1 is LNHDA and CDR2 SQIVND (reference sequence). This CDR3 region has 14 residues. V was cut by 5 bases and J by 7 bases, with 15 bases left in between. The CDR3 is CASSGGDTIQPQHF. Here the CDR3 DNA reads TGTGCCAGTAGTGGGGGGGACACAATCCAGCCCCAGCATTTT.

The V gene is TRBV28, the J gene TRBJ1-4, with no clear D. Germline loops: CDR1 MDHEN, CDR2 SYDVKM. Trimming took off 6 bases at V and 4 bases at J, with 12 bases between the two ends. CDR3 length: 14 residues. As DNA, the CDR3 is TGTGCCAGCAGCTCCCCGACTGGTAATGAAAAACTGTTTTTT. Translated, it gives CASSSPTGNEKLFF. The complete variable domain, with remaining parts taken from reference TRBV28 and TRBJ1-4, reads DVKVTQSSRYLVKRTGEKVFLECVQDMDHENMFWYRQDPGLGLRLIYFSYDVKMKEKGDIPEGYSVSREKKERFSLILESASTNQTSMYLCASSSPTGNEKLFFGSGTQLSVL.

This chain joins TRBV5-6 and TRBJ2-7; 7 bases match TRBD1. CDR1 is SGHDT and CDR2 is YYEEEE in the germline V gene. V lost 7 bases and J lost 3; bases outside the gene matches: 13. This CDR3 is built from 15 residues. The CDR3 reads CASQQGRKVIYEQYF. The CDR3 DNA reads TGTGCCAGCCAACAGGGGCGAAAGGTTATCTACGAGCAGTACTTC.

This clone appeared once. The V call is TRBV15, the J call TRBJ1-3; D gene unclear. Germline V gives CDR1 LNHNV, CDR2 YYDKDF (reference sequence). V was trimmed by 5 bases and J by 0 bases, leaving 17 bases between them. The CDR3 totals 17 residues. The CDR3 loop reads CATSDLGAAFSGNTIYF. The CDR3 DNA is TGTGCCACCAGCGACCTAGGCGCCGCCTTCTCTGGAAACACCATATATTTT.

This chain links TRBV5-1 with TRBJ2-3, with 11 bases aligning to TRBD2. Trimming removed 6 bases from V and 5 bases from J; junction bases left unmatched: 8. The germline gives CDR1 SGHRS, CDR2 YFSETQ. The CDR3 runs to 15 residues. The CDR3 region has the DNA TGCGCCAGCACCTCGACTAGCGGGGTGGGAGATACGCAGTATTTT. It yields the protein CASTSTSGVGDTQYF.

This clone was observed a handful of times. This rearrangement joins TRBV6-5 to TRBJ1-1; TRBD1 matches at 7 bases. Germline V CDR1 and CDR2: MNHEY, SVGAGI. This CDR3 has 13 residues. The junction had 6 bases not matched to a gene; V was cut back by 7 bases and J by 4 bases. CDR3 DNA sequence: TGTGCCAGCAAACAGGGGAGAGGCACTGAAGCTTTCTTT. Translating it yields CASKQGRGTEAFF.

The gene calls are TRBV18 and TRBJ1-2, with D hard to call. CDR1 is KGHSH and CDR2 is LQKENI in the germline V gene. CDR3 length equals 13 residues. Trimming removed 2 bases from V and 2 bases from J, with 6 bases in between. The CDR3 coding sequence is TGTGCCAGCTCACCATCGGGGAACTATGGCTACACCTTC. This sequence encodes CASSPSGNYGYTF.